The clone carrying this TCR beta chain was observed at least ten times. Its matching antigen is unknown. These data come from a study of T-cell reconstitution after alpha-beta-depleted transplantation in children. The study, taken as a whole, reports: The origin of high day-60 TCRbeta diversity in some patients lay in surviving recipient T cells and thymic progenitors. Newly produced T cells mostly provided counts and TCRbeta diversity after one year, as hyperexpanded clones declined. Several hundred expanded graft clones reportedly gave rise to the alpha-beta T cells present about two months after transplant.

Unique molecular identifiers featured in how the TCRbeta library was prepared. A single record per CDR3 protein comes from TCRdb applying MiXCR to the PCR reads. The sample consists of some 300,000 distinct CDR3 sequences, roughly a tenth of them appearing once. The specimen was PBMCs, collected before TCRalphabeta/CD19-depleted stem cell transplant. The TCR comes from a boy under two years old with acute myeloid leukemia, due to receive a stem cell transplant.

The CDR3 protein is CASSLTGIHEQYF. The DNA of the CDR3 is TGTGCCAGCAGTTTAACTGGGATCCACGAGCAGTACTTC. The V and J genes are TRBV28 and TRBJ2-7; D call uncertain. The germline gives CDR1 MDHEN, CDR2 SYDVKM. Trimming stripped 2 bases from V and 5 bases from J, with 10 bases between. This CDR3 contains 13 residues.